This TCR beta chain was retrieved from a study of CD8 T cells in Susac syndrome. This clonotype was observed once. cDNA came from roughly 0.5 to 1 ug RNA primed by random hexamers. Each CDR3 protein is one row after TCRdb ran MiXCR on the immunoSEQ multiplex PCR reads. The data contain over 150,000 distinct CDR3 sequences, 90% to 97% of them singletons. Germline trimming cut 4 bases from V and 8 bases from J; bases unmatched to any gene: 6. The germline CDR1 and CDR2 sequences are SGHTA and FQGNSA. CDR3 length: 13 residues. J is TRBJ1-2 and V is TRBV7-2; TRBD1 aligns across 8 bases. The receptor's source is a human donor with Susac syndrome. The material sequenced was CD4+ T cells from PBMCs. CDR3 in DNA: TGTGCCAGCAGCTCAAGGGACAGGACCGGCTACACCTTC. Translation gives CASSSRDRTGYTF.